This entry lists 23 T cell receptor beta chains sequenced from one sample in a study of memory CD8 T cells in hepatitis C reinfection. As for time point: pre-reinfection, 55 to 20 weeks before reinfection detection. No in vitro expansion preceded TCR sequencing of the sorted cells. Sequencing used immunoSEQ multiplex PCR; TCRdb keeps in-frame clones, though not all of them. The sample lists about 6,000 clones, around 87% occurring once. The source material was naive CD8+ T cells sorted from blood. These receptors all come from a man in his fifties or sixties with hepatitis C virus infection.

The rearrangement links TRBV7-9 to TRBJ2-5; TRBD1 aligns across 7 bases. With 3 bases clipped from V and 1 base from J, the junction kept 8 bases outside the gene matches. There are 16 residues in the CDR3. Germline CDR1 SEHNR, CDR2 FQNEAQ (reference sequence). CDR3 coding DNA: TGTGCCAGCAGCTTCGGTGGAGAGGGGGCCCAAGAGACCCAGTACTTC. It specifies CASSFGGEGAQETQYF.

The chain employs TRBV28 and TRBJ2-1; 16 bases fit TRBD2. The CDR3 is made up of 19 amino acids. CDR1 and CDR2 (germline): MDHEN, SYDVKM. V lost 4 bases, J lost 1 base, and 7 bases stayed unmatched. The CDR3 sequence is CASSSGLAGGIKSYNEQFF. Written as DNA, the CDR3 is TGTGCCAGCAGTTCGGGACTAGCGGGAGGGATAAAGTCCTACAATGAGCAGTTCTTC. The whole variable domain, filled in from reference TRBV28 and TRBJ2-1, reads DVKVTQSSRYLVKRTGEKVFLECVQDMDHENMFWYRQDPGLGLRLIYFSYDVKMKEKGDIPEGYSVSREKKERFSLILESASTNQTSMYLCASSSGLAGGIKSYNEQFFGPGTRLTVL.

The chain carries TRBV5-5 and TRBJ2-5; tentative D call: TRBD2 (5 bases). V was trimmed by 5 bases and J by 4 bases, leaving 15 bases between them. This CDR3 is 14 amino acids long. The germline gives CDR1 SGHKS, CDR2 YYEKEE (reference sequence). CDR3 in amino acids: CASRSEEGRETQYF. CDR3 DNA: TGTGCCAGCAGATCAGAGGAAGGGAGAGAGACCCAGTACTTC.

CDR3 loop: CASSQGPDTEAFF. The CDR3 coding sequence is TGCGCCAGCAGCCAGGGCCCCGACACTGAAGCTTTCTTT. The chain couples TRBV4-1 to TRBJ1-1; D is ambiguous. The length of the CDR3 is 13 residues. Germline-derived CDR1 and CDR2 are MGHRA and YSYEKL. V lost 3 bases and J 3 bases, leaving 8 bases between the germline ends.

The rearrangement links TRBV28 to TRBJ2-1; 7 positions agree with TRBD2. With 3 bases clipped from V and 4 bases from J, the junction kept 6 bases outside the gene matches. The CDR3 loop spans 15 amino acids. CDR1 and CDR2 (germline): MDHEN, SYDVKM. This chain's CDR3 is CASSFGAGVYNEQFF. In nucleotides, the CDR3 is TGTGCCAGCAGTTTCGGGGCGGGAGTATACAATGAGCAGTTCTTC.

The chain combines TRBV28 with TRBJ2-7; D possibly corresponds to TRBD2 (6 bases). V shed 6 bases and J shed 2 bases, with 17 bases lying between them. In germline, CDR1 is MDHEN, CDR2 SYDVKM. CDR3 length: 15 residues. In nucleotides, the CDR3 is TGTGCCAGCAGAGAACCCCCGGGAGATACCTACGAGCAGTACTTC. This encodes CASREPPGDTYEQYF.

This clone was recorded once. This rearrangement joins TRBV7-2 to TRBJ1-1; D perhaps matches TRBD1 (5 bases). Germline V lookup: CDR1 SGHTA, CDR2 FQGNSA. Trimming left V 1 base short and J 0 bases short, with 12 bases between. The CDR3 loop spans 16 amino acids. The CDR3 DNA is TGTGCCAGCAGCTTAGGGGCCGGCAGGGTGAACACTGAAGCTTTCTTT. This gives the protein CASSLGAGRVNTEAFF.

V and J are TRBV9 and TRBJ1-1; the D is unclear. Germline V gene data show CDR1 as SGDLS and CDR2 as YYNGEE. CDR3 length: 15 residues. V was trimmed by 1 base and J by 0 bases, leaving 10 bases between them. CDR3 nucleotide sequence: TGTGCCAGCAGCGTATCAGGTGCCATGAACACTGAAGCTTTCTTT. Its protein is CASSVSGAMNTEAFF.

The V and J genes are TRBV7-3 and TRBJ1-1; D is undetermined. Trimming left V 3 bases short and J 1 base short, with 6 bases between. In germline, CDR1 is SGHTA, CDR2 FQGTGA. CDR3 length: 13 residues. The CDR3 reads CASSFSGNTEAFF. Written as DNA, the CDR3 is TGTGCCAGCAGCTTCTCAGGGAACACTGAAGCTTTCTTT.

This chain uses TRBV7-9 with TRBJ2-1, with TRBD2 matching 14 bases. The ends lost 5 bases at V and 7 bases at J; junction bases unmatched: 4. Per the germline V gene, CDR1 is SEHNR and CDR2 is FQNEAQ (reference sequence). The CDR3 has 15 residues. CDR3 protein: CASSPGLAGANEQFF. Written as DNA, the CDR3 is TGTGCCAGCAGCCCGGGACTAGCGGGAGCTAATGAGCAGTTCTTC.

J is TRBJ2-5 and V is TRBV19; 7 nucleotides align to TRBD2. The germline V gene encodes CDR1 LNHDA and CDR2 SQIVND (reference sequence). The V gene end was trimmed by 6 bases and the J gene end by 4 bases; junction bases not matched to a gene: 14. The CDR3 covers 16 residues. The CDR3 sequence: CASSPLYGRGLETQYF. CDR3 in DNA: TGTGCCAGTAGCCCGTTGTATGGGAGGGGTCTAGAGACCCAGTACTTC.

This chain connects TRBV4-1 to TRBJ2-1; D not certain. The length of the CDR3 is 14 residues. V lost 2 bases and J lost 9, with 14 bases in between. Germline assignment: CDR1 MGHRA and CDR2 YSYEKL. CDR3 sequence reads: CASSQPIGTGEQFF. CDR3 sequence (DNA): TGCGCCAGCAGCCAACCAATAGGAACGGGTGAGCAGTTCTTC.

In DNA, the CDR3 is TGTGCCAGCAGCGAGGGTGGGACTGAAGCTTTCTTT. It is translated as CASSEGGTEAFF. The V call is TRBV25-1, the J call TRBJ1-1, with unresolved D. Germline V gene sequence: CDR1 MGHDK, CDR2 SYGVNS. V was pared by 6 bases and J by 5 bases, with 10 bases between. This CDR3 region has 12 residues.

This clone was recorded only once. V and J are TRBV6-5 and TRBJ1-2, with D perhaps matching TRBD1 (5 bases). This CDR3 is 14 amino acids long. Trimming removed 6 bases from V and 8 bases from J, with 19 bases in between. Germline CDR1 and CDR2: MNHEY and SVGAGI. CDR3 loop: CASSPEGRLRGYTF. The CDR3 DNA follows: TGTGCCAGCAGCCCGGAGGGGAGGCTGCGGGGCTACACCTTC.

CDR3 loop: CASSPEGDSNQPQHF. In nucleotides, the CDR3 is TGTGCCAGCAGTCCGGAAGGGGATAGCAATCAGCCCCAGCATTTT. The V gene is TRBV28, the J gene TRBJ1-5, with D perhaps TRBD1 (5 bases). There are 15 residues in the CDR3. CDR1 is MDHEN, CDR2 SYDVKM, per germline. V was pared by 5 bases and J by 0 bases, with 11 bases between.

As regards this clone: A read error may be the cause here, since a much bigger clone is one base away. The chain couples TRBV9 to TRBJ1-1; D is uncertain. The CDR3 extends over 13 amino acids. Deletions cut 0 bases from V and 6 bases from J, with 9 bases between. Germline values: CDR1 SGDLS, CDR2 YYNGEE. This CDR3 is CASSVDNPAEAFF. In DNA form, the CDR3 reads TGTGCCAGCAGCGTAGACAATCCCGCTGAAGCTTTCTTT.

The chain recombines TRBV7-3 with TRBJ2-2, with TRBD2 identical over 9 bases. The CDR3 consists of 17 residues. CDR1 is SGHTA, CDR2 FQGTGA, per germline. V lost 1 base and J lost 3; bases outside the gene matches: 6. CDR3 protein: CASSLSVSGRYTGELFF. As DNA, the CDR3 is TGTGCCAGCAGCTTAAGCGTTAGCGGGAGATACACCGGGGAGCTGTTTTTT.

The V call is TRBV7-9, the J call TRBJ1-1, with D perhaps TRBD1 (5 bases). Germline loops: CDR1 SEHNR, CDR2 FQNEAQ (reference sequence). With 5 bases removed from V and 5 bases from J, the gap between germline ends came to 18 bases. The CDR3 sequence is 15 residues long. Here the CDR3 DNA reads TGTGCCAGCAGCCAACCTTTGGGGCTTCGGACTGAAGCTTTCTTT. Residues: CASSQPLGLRTEAFF. The full variable domain, rest sourced from reference TRBV7-9 and TRBJ1-1, is DTGVSQNPRHKITKRGQNVTFRCDPISEHNRLYWYRQTLGQGPEFLTYFQNEAQLEKSRLLSDRFSAERPKGSFSTLEIQRTEQGDSAMYLCASSQPLGLRTEAFFGQGTRLTVV.

This clone came up once. This sequence joins TRBV11-2 and TRBJ2-1, with 10 bases that match TRBD2. This CDR3 region has 13 residues. The germline V gene has CDR1 SGHAT and CDR2 FQNNGV. V lost 8 bases to trimming and J lost 8 bases; unmatched junction nucleotides: 6. CDR3 nucleotides: TGTGCCAGCTTGCCTAGCGGGAGTGATGAGCAGTTCTTC. Translation: CASLPSGSDEQFF.

This clone has only one observation. J is TRBJ2-1 and V is TRBV5-1; D call uncertain. CDR1 SGHRS and CDR2 YFSETQ come from the germline V gene. The V end was cut by 1 base, the J end by 0 bases, with 8 bases between. The CDR3 runs 15 residues. CDR3 sequence reads: CASSLSLSSYNEQFF. The CDR3 coding sequence is TGCGCCAGCAGCTTGTCACTAAGCTCCTACAATGAGCAGTTCTTC. Looking up the rest from reference TRBV5-1 and TRBJ2-1 gives the full variable domain: KAGVTQTPRYLIKTRGQQVTLSCSPISGHRSVSWYQQTPGQGLQFLFEYFSETQRNKGNFPGRFSGRQFSNSRSEMNVSTLELGDSALYLCASSLSLSSYNEQFFGPGTRLTVL.

The chain recombines TRBV6-5 with TRBJ2-3, with TRBD1 as a possible D gene (5 bases). Trimming removed 4 bases at V and 3 bases at J, with 8 bases between. CDR3 length equals 13 residues. Germline CDR1 is MNHEY and CDR2 is SVGAGI. The CDR3 nucleotides are TGTGCCAGCAGTTGGGGCCGGACAGATACGCAGTATTTT. Protein product: CASSWGRTDTQYF.

The chain carries TRBV28 and TRBJ2-7; tentatively, D is TRBD1 (6 bases). From germline, CDR1 is MDHEN and CDR2 SYDVKM. V lost 6 bases and J 4 bases, leaving 10 bases between the germline ends. The CDR3 is made up of 12 amino acids. Here the CDR3 DNA reads TGTGCCAGCAGACCCGGGACATACGAGCAGTACTTC. This sequence encodes CASRPGTYEQYF.

The chain couples TRBV9 to TRBJ2-7, with 7 bases lining up with TRBD1. The junction had 6 bases not matched to a gene; V was cut back by 4 bases and J by 2 bases. The length of the CDR3 is 14 residues. Per germline, CDR1 SGDLS and CDR2 YYNGEE. CDR3 sequence reads: CASSLGGGTYEQYF. In DNA form, the CDR3 reads TGTGCCAGCAGCCTAGGGGGCGGTACCTACGAGCAGTACTTC.